This T cell receptor (beta chain) stems from a study of OX40 agonist ivuxolimab in advanced cancers. Per the germline V gene, CDR1 is MNHEY and CDR2 is SMNVEV (reference sequence). This CDR3 is built from 16 residues. V lost 0 bases and J lost 0; bases outside the gene matches: 0. Findings of the study overall: Compared with CD4+, CD8+ T cells on average had more expanded clones.

Worth noting for this clone: Antigen specificity is unknown.

Autoimmune disease history or systemic immunosuppression meant exclusion. Sampled blood was obtained at baseline, cycle 4 day 1, and cycle 7 day 1. The assay was immunoSEQ multiplex PCR, and TCRdb's table has in-frame clones only and misses some. This table holds approximately 38,000 clones, about 89% found once. The genes are TRBV27 and TRBJ2-3; 10 nucleotides line up with TRBD1. The sample was CD4+ or CD8+ T cells sorted from blood, taken in a trial of the OX40 agonist ivuxolimab. This receptor was taken from an adult with an advanced solid tumor such as melanoma, head and neck, liver or kidney cancer. The CDR3 bases are TGTGCCAGCAGTTTATCGACAGGGGGCAGCACAGATACGCAGTATTTT. Translating it yields CASSLSTGGSTDTQYF.